This T cell receptor beta chain was obtained from a study of T cell responses to AZD1222 COVID-19 vaccine. With regard to this clone: No antigen is known for it.

The germline V gene has CDR1 MNHEY and CDR2 SVGAGI. V lost 6 bases, J lost 4 bases, and 6 bases stayed unmatched. There are 14 residues in the CDR3. The data were produced by immunoSEQ multiplex PCR, yet TCRdb's version contains in-frame clones alone and is incomplete. The data show tens of thousands of clones, around nine tenths seen once. Notes on the study in general: An increase in Spike-specific TCR breadth and depth was observed after two AZD1222 doses. Close to half of spike-specific TCRs reportedly recognize unmutated variant regions. Just a handful of AZD1222 recipients were seropositive at baseline. Clonal diversity may have been underestimated in mostly white British donors.

The receptor was isolated from an adult in good health. Sequences were derived from peripheral blood, sampled on day 0 of MenACWY control vaccination. This chain joins TRBV6-5 and TRBJ1-1; 9 positions agree with TRBD1. CDR3 bases: TGTGCCAGCAGCCCCGGACAGGGGTCCACTGAAGCTTTCTTT. Protein: CASSPGQGSTEAFF.